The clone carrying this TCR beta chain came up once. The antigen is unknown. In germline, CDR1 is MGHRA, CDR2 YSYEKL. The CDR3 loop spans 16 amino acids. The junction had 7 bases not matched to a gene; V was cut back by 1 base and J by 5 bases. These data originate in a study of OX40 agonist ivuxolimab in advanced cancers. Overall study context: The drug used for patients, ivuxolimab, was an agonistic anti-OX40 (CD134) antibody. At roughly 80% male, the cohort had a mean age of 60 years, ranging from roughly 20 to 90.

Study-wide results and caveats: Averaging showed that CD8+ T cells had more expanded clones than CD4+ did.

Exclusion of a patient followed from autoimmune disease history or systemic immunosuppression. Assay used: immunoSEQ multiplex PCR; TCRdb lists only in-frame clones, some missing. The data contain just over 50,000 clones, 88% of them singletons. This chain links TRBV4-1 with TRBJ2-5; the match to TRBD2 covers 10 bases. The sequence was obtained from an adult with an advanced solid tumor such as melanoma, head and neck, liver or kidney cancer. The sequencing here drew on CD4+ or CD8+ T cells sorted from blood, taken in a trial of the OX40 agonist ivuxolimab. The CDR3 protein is CASSQGAGGRMETQYF. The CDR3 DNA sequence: TGCGCCAGCAGCCAAGGAGCGGGAGGGAGGATGGAGACCCAGTACTTC.